The clone carrying this T cell receptor beta chain was seen a handful of times. Its antigen is undetermined. The sample originates from a study of glioma-infiltrating T cells. Study-level points and caveats: Tissue and blood shared very few CDR3 sequences. Above-expected tissue-blood divergence occurred in all gliomas, most in low-grade ones.

Amplification of TCR alpha and beta CDR3 regions from RNA used iRepertoire nested multiplex PCR. One-step reverse transcription and amplification started from approximately 100-400 ng of tissue mRNA or PBMC total RNA. TCRdb reprocessed the multiplex PCR reads via MiXCR and lists one record per CDR3 protein. Of around 120,000 distinct CDR3 sequences listed, around 23% were seen once; the top ten hold 27%. The receptor comes from a human donor with low-grade glioma or glioblastoma, undergoing nonglioma brain surgery, or in good health (not recorded which). Sequences were obtained from glioma tissue, nonneoplastic brain tissue, or PBMCs (not recorded which).

CDR3 residues: CASRGGRGPQHF. The CDR3 nucleotides are TGTGCCAGCAGAGGGGGCAGAGGGCCCCAGCATTTT. The genes are TRBV2 and TRBJ1-5; 7 nucleotides match TRBD1. Per germline, CDR1 SNHLY and CDR2 FYNNEI. The length of the CDR3 is 12 residues. V shed 6 bases and J 9 bases; nucleotides not matched to a gene: 5.